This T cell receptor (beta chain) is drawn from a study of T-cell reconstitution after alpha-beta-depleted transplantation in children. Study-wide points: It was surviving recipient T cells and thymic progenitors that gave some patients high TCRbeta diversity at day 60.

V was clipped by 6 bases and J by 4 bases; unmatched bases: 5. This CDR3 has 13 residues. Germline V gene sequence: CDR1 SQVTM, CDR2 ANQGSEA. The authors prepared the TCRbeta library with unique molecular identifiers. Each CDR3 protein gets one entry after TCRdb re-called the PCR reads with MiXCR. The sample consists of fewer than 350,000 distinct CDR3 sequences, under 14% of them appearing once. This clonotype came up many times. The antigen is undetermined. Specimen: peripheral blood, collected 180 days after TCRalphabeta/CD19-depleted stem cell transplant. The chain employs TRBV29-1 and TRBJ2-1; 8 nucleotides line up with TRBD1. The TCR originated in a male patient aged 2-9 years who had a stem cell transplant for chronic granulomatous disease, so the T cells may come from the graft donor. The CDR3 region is CSVRDRQYNEQFF. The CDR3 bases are TGCAGCGTCAGGGACAGGCAGTACAATGAGCAGTTCTTC.